This T cell receptor (beta chain) was retrieved from a study of T cells in Graves' hyperthyroidism and ophthalmopathy. The CDR3 runs to 12 residues. CDR1 and CDR2 from the germline V gene are MDHEN and SYDVKM. Exclusions: uncontrolled infection, other autoimmune disease, pregnancy, lactation. PBMCs were obtained from approximately 10 ml fresh peripheral blood. Amplified TCR beta CDR3 regions came from RNA transcripts. The HTBI primer set drove a first-round RT-PCR of the TCR CDR3. TCRdb used MiXCR to reprocess the multiplex PCR reads, holding one entry per CDR3 protein. The sample gives hundreds of thousands of distinct CDR3 sequences, about a fifth of which show up once; around 4% is in the top ten. Findings and limits, study-wide: A 13 V-J signature model discriminated ophthalmopathy versus stable hyperthyroidism. In validation, the model predicted ophthalmopathy. These predictions came a median around 5.9 months before onset.

Turning to this clonotype: The antigen remains undetermined. A much larger clone sits a single nucleotide away, making a read error possible.

The chain links TRBV28 to TRBJ2-7; D is possibly TRBD1 or TRBD2 (5 bases each). The clonotype comes from a woman aged 18-35 years with Graves' hyperthyroidism. Sequenced sample: blood. The CDR3 sequence is CSSSYGTLEQYF. As DNA, the CDR3 is TGTTCCAGCAGTTACGGGACCCTCGAGCAGTACTTC.